Listed below are T cell receptor beta chains from one sample, sequenced in a study of cytomegalovirus exposure and HLA in healthy donors. Profiled with immunoSEQ multiplex PCR; TCRdb holds only in-frame clones, not every one. The profile covers around 72,000 clones, with roughly 79% appearing a single time and 6.3% taken by the ten largest. The specimen sequenced was PBMCs. The receptors here all came from a man aged 50 to 60 in good health and CMV-seronegative. Each CDR3 is given with its conserved first and last residue. D genes are given only for firm matches. The size field is filled for only some rows; it gives once, few, many or a size class.

D gene,J gene,V gene,clone size,CDR3 DNA,CDR3 protein
-,TRBJ2-1,TRBV9,-,TGTGCCAGCAGTGAAGGCGGGATGCTAAACAATGAGCAGTTCTTC,CASSEGGMLNNEQFF
-,TRBJ2-5,TRBV5-1,-,TGCGCCAGCAGCTTGGAGTGGAGGCCCCAAGAGACCCAGTACTTC,CASSLEWRPQETQYF
-,TRBJ2-7,TRBV6-1,-,TGTGCCAGCAGTGACCAGGGGTACGAGCAGTACTTC,CASSDQGYEQYF
TRBD2,TRBJ2-2,TRBV13,-,TGTGCCAGCAGCTTATTCGGACTAGCGGGAGGGCGGACCGGGGAGCTGTTTTTT,CASSLFGLAGGRTGELFF
-,TRBJ1-1,TRBV25-1,-,TGTGCCAGCAGTGAATATCTGGGGCTTGGCACTGAAGCTTTCTTT,CASSEYLGLGTEAFF
TRBD1,TRBJ2-5,TRBV5-1,-,TGCGCCAGCAGCTTGGGGACAGGGGGCGAAGAGACCCAGTACTTC,CASSLGTGGEETQYF
-,TRBJ1-4,TRBV30,few,TGTGCCTCTTCTCACAGGATAGTGGAAAAACTGTTTTTT,CASSHRIVEKLFF
-,TRBJ1-2,TRBV15,-,TGTGCCACCAGCCTAGATCGGAGGGTATATTATGGCTACACCTTC,CATSLDRRVYYGYTF
-,TRBJ1-5,TRBV7-2,-,TGTGCCAGCAGCTCCCGCTCAGGGCCCCAGCATTTT,CASSSRSGPQHF
-,TRBJ2-2,TRBV5-1,few,TGCGCCAGCAGCTTGCCAGGGGTGAACGGGGAGCTGTTTTTT,CASSLPGVNGELFF
-,TRBJ1-1,TRBV2,-,TGTGCCAGCAGTGAAGTCCGGGGGAACACTGAAGCTTTCTTT,CASSEVRGNTEAFF
-,TRBJ1-5,TRBV28,once,TGTGCCAGCAGTTTAAGTAACCTAGGGCCCCAGCATTTT,CASSLSNLGPQHF
TRBD2,TRBJ2-7,TRBV19,-,TGTGCCAGTAGTATTCTGGCGGGAGGGGGACTCTACGAGCAGTACTTC,CASSILAGGGLYEQYF
TRBD1,TRBJ1-1,TRBV7-2,-,TGTGCCAGCAGCTTAGCAGGGACAGGGGGCACTGAAGCTTTCTTT,CASSLAGTGGTEAFF
-,TRBJ1-1,TRBV30,-,TGTGCCTGGAGTGTAGTGATCGAGGGCACTGAAGCTTTCTTT,CAWSVVIEGTEAFF
TRBD1,TRBJ2-3,TRBV6-6,-,TGTGCCAGCAAACAGGGGGACTCGAATACGCAGTATTTT,CASKQGDSNTQYF
TRBD1,TRBJ1-1,TRBV12-5,-,TGTGCTAGTGGTTGGGACAGCGGCACTGAAGCTTTCTTT,CASGWDSGTEAFF
-,TRBJ2-7,TRBV2,-,TGTGCCAGCAGAAAAGGGGGTGGAGGCGAGCAGTACTTC,CASRKGGGGEQYF
-,TRBJ1-5,TRBV27,-,TGTGCCAGCAGTTTATATCGTCGGGGAAGAAATCAGCCCCAGCATTTT,CASSLYRRGRNQPQHF
-,TRBJ1-1,TRBV6-4,-,TGTGCCAGCAGTGACCCGAGGCACTTGAACACTGAAGCTTTCTTT,CASSDPRHLNTEAFF
-,TRBJ1-1,TRBV28,-,TGTGCCATCCTGGGAATGGGGGCAAAGGATACTGAAGCTTTCTTT,CAILGMGAKDTEAFF
TRBD1,TRBJ2-1,TRBV5-1,-,TGCGCCAGCAGCTTCGGGACAGGGGTCGTTGAGCAGTTCTTC,CASSFGTGVVEQFF
TRBD2,TRBJ2-7,TRBV4-1,-,TGCGCCAGCAGCCAAGAGGAGGGCGGGAGGGGACTACTGGTCTACGAGCAGTACTTC,CASSQEEGGRGLLVYEQYF
TRBD1,TRBJ2-7,TRBV18,-,TGTGCCAGCTCAACGGGACAGGGGGCAGGATACGAGCAGTACTTC,CASSTGQGAGYEQYF
TRBD1,TRBJ2-7,TRBV7-9,-,TGTGCCAGCAGCTTATCTGACAGGGGGTCCTACGAGCAGTACTTC,CASSLSDRGSYEQYF
-,TRBJ2-3,TRBV18,-,TGTGCCAGCTCACCGGGCGGGGGCACAGATACGCAGTATTTT,CASSPGGGTDTQYF
-,TRBJ1-5,TRBV4-2,-,TGTGCCAGCAGCCGTATTGGACAGACTATCAATCAGCCCCAGCATTTT,CASSRIGQTINQPQHF
-,TRBJ1-1,TRBV6-5,-,TGTGCCAGCAGTTTACAGGGTCGTGAAGCTTTCTTT,CASSLQGREAFF
TRBD1,TRBJ1-1,TRBV6-1,few,TGTGCCAGCAGCGCGGGGACAGGGACGCCTTTCTTT,CASSAGTGTPFF
TRBD1,TRBJ2-7,TRBV27,few,TGTGCCAGCAGTTTGTCCCTAGGGGGACAGGGTGTCTACGAGCAGTACTTC,CASSLSLGGQGVYEQYF
-,TRBJ2-7,TRBV4-1,-,TGCGCCAGCAGCCAAGATTCAGGAATCTCCTACGAGCAGTACTTC,CASSQDSGISYEQYF